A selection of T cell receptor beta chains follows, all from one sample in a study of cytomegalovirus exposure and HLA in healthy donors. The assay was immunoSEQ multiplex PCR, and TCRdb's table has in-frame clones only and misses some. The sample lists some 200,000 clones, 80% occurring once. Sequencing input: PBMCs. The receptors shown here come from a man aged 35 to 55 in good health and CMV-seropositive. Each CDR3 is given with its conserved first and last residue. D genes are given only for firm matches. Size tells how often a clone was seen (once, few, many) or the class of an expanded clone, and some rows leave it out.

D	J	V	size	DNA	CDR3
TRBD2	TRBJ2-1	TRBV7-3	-	TGTGCCAGCAGCTTAGGGACTAGCGGGGTCCCGGCAATGCGGGATGAGCAGTTCTTC	CASSLGTSGVPAMRDEQFF
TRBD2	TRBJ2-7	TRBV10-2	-	TGCGCCAGCAGTACCGGGACTAGTTTCTACGAGCAGTACTTC	CASSTGTSFYEQYF
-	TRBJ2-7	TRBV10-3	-	TGTGCCATCACCGGGAGTGGGGCCTACGAGCAGTACTTC	CAITGSGAYEQYF
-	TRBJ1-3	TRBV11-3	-	TGTGCCAGCAGCTTAAACCGAGGCCGGCCGAGCTCTGGAAACACCATATATTTT	CASSLNRGRPSSGNTIYF
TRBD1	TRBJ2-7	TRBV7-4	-	TGTGCCAGCAGCTTAGGGGACAGGGCTTCCTACGAGCAGTACTTC	CASSLGDRASYEQYF
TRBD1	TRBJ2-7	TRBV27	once	TGTGCCAGCAGTTTATCGGGACAGGGGCTGTACGAGCAGTACTTC	CASSLSGQGLYEQYF
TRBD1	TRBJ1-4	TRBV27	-	TGTGCCAGCAGTCCCGGACAGGGGAATGAAAAACTGTTTTTT	CASSPGQGNEKLFF
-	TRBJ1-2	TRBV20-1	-	TGCAGTCCCGCAGGGAACGGCTACACCTTC	CSPAGNGYTF
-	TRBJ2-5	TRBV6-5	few	TGTGCCAGCAGTTATTTCGACAGTTCGGAGACCCAGTACTTC	CASSYFDSSETQYF
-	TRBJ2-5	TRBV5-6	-	TGTGCCAGCAGCCGGGACTTCAAAGAGACCCAGTACTTC	CASSRDFKETQYF
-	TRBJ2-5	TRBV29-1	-	TGCAGCGTAACTCCAGGGGAAAGGGGCGAGACCCAGTACTTC	CSVTPGERGETQYF
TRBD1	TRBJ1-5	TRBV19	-	TGTGCCAGTACCCAACAGGGGACAAATCAGCCCCAGCATTTT	CASTQQGTNQPQHF
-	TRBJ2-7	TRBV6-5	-	TGTGCCAGCAGTTACCCAGGGAACTCCTACGAGCAGTACTTC	CASSYPGNSYEQYF
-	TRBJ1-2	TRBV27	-	TGTGCCAGCAGTTTAATGGCAGGGGTCCGAAACTATGGCTACACCTTC	CASSLMAGVRNYGYTF
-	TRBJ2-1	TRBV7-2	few	TGTGCCAGCAGCTTAGTCGCAGGGCCCAATGAGCAGTTCTTC	CASSLVAGPNEQFF
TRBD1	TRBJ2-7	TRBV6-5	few	TGTGCCAGCAGTTACCTGGACAGGGCCCACGAGCAGTACTTC	CASSYLDRAHEQYF
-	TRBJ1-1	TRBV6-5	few	TGTGCCAGCAGGGGCGACAGAACCATGAACACTGAAGCTTTCTTT	CASRGDRTMNTEAFF
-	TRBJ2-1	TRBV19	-	TGTGCCAGTACCCCTCGAAGGGCGGGGTACAATGAGCAGTTCTTC	CASTPRRAGYNEQFF
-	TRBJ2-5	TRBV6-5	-	TGTGCCAGCATCGGTGATGAGGGCAACCGGGAGACCCAGTACTTC	CASIGDEGNRETQYF
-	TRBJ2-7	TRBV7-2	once	TGTGCCAGCAGCTTAACGGACAGCTACGAGCAGTACTTC	CASSLTDSYEQYF
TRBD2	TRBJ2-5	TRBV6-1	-	TGTGCCAGCAGTGAACTCCCCGGGGGGGATGTGGAGACCCAGTACTTC	CASSELPGGDVETQYF
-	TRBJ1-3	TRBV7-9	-	TGTGCCAGCAGCAGCATCGGGGGGCTTAATCCTGGAAACACCATATATTTT	CASSSIGGLNPGNTIYF
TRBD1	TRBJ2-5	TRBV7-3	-	TGTGCCAGCAGCCTGACAGGGGTTGTAGGAGAGACCCAGTACTTC	CASSLTGVVGETQYF
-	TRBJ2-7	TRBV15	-	TGTGCCACCAGCAGAGATCTGAGGGGCGGGGACGAGCAGTACTTC	CATSRDLRGGDEQYF
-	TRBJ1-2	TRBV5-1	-	TGCGCCAGCAGCTTGGGAACGGGGGACCGACCTAACTATGGCTACACCTTC	CASSLGTGDRPNYGYTF
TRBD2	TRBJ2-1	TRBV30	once	TGTGCCTGGAGTTTTAGCGGGGGCGCGAGGGATGAGCAGTTCTTC	CAWSFSGGARDEQFF
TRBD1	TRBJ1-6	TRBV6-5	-	TGTGCCAGCAGTTACTCAGGCCCAGGGGGGTCACCCCTCCACTTT	CASSYSGPGGSPLHF
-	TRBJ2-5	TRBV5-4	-	TGTGCCAGCAGCTTGTCGGGAGTCTCGTACCAAGAGACCCAGTACTTC	CASSLSGVSYQETQYF
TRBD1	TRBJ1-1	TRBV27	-	TGTGCCAGCAGTTTATGGACAGGGGGCAGCACTGAAGCTTTCTTT	CASSLWTGGSTEAFF
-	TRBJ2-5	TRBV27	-	TGTGCCAGCAGTTTATTGGGCGTTCAAGAGACCCAGTACTTC	CASSLLGVQETQYF
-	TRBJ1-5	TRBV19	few	TGTGCCAGTAGTATAGCCCCGGGGGGCTTTGTTGAGCCCCAGCATTTT	CASSIAPGGFVEPQHF
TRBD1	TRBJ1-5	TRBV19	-	TGTGCCAGTAGTATCCGAGGCCAGGGGGCCTCTCAGCCCCAGCATTTT	CASSIRGQGASQPQHF
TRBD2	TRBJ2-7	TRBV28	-	TGTGCCAGCAGTTCAAGGACTAGCTTGGAAGAGCAGTACTTC	CASSSRTSLEEQYF
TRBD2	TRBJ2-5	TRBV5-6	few	TGTGCCAGCAGCGTCGGGGGGATAGAAGAGACCCAGTACTTC	CASSVGGIEETQYF
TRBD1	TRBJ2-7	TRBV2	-	TGTGCCAGCAGTGCAGGGGGCCACTACGAGCAGTACTTC	CASSAGGHYEQYF
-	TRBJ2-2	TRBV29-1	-	TGCAGCGCCGGAAGCGTCGCCGGGGAGCTGTTTTTT	CSAGSVAGELFF
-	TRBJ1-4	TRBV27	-	TGTGCCAGCAGTTCAAGGGGAGGGGCTAATGAAAAACTGTTTTTT	CASSSRGGANEKLFF
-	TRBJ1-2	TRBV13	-	TGTGCCAGCAGCTTAGACCTCACGACAGGCCACTATGGCTACACCTTC	CASSLDLTTGHYGYTF
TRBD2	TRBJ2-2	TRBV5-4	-	TGTGCCACCCAGACTAGCTCGTCCGGGGAGCTGTTTTTT	CATQTSSSGELFF
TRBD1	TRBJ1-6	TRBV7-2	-	TGTGCCAGCAGCCCACAGGACAGGGCAAATAATTCACCCCTCCACTTT	CASSPQDRANNSPLHF
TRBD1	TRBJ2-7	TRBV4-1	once	TGCGCCAGCACATCCGGGACAGGGTCAAGGCAGTACTTC	CASTSGTGSRQYF
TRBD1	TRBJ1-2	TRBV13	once	TGTGCCAGCAGCTTAAGGGGACAGTATGGCTACACCTTC	CASSLRGQYGYTF
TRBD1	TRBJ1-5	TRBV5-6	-	TGTGCCAGCAGCTTGAGACAGGGGGGCAATCAGCCCCAGCATTTT	CASSLRQGGNQPQHF
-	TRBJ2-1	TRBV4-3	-	TGCGCCAGCAGCCAACCCGGTAATGAGCAGTTCTTC	CASSQPGNEQFF
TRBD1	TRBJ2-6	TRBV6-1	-	TGTGCCAGCAGTGTAGAGACAGGGACACGACCTGGGGCCAACGTCCTGACTTTC	CASSVETGTRPGANVLTF
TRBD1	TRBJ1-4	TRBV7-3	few	TGTGCCAGCAGCGCGAGACAGGGGCCGGTTGAAAAACTGTTTTTT	CASSARQGPVEKLFF
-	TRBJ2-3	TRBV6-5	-	TGTGCCAGCAGTTACTCTGTGGCGAAAGCGGCAGATACGCAGTATTTT	CASSYSVAKAADTQYF
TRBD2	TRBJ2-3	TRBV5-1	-	TGCGCCAGCAGCTTATCTAGCGGGGGGGCAGGGGCAGATACGCAGTATTTT	CASSLSSGGAGADTQYF
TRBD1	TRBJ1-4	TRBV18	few	TGTGCCAGCTCACCTTTTAGACAGGGGAGTGTAAAACTGTTTTTT	CASSPFRQGSVKLFF
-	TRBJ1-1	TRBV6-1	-	TGTGCCAGCAACCACTTAAACACTGAAGCTTTCTTT	CASNHLNTEAFF
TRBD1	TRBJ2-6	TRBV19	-	TGTGCCAGTAGTCTGGGACAGGGGGCTTCTGGGGCCAACGTCCTGACTTTC	CASSLGQGASGANVLTF
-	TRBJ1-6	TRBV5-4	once	TGTGCCAGCAGCCCTAAGGGGCGTAATTCACCCCTCCACTTT	CASSPKGRNSPLHF
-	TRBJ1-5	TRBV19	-	TGTGCCAGTAGTACCTCAACGGGGCCCCAGCATTTT	CASSTSTGPQHF
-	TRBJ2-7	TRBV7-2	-	TGTGCCAGCAGCTTCCGGGACACCTTCTACGAGCAGTACTTC	CASSFRDTFYEQYF
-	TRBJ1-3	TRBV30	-	TGTGCCTGGAGTTTACGCCTATTCTCCTCTGGAAACACCATATATTTT	CAWSLRLFSSGNTIYF
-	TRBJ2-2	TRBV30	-	TGTGCCTGGAGGCACAGGGCCGGCGGGGAGCTGTTTTTT	CAWRHRAGGELFF
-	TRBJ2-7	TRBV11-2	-	TGTGCCAGCAGCTTAGGTCCTACCTACGAGCAGTACTTC	CASSLGPTYEQYF